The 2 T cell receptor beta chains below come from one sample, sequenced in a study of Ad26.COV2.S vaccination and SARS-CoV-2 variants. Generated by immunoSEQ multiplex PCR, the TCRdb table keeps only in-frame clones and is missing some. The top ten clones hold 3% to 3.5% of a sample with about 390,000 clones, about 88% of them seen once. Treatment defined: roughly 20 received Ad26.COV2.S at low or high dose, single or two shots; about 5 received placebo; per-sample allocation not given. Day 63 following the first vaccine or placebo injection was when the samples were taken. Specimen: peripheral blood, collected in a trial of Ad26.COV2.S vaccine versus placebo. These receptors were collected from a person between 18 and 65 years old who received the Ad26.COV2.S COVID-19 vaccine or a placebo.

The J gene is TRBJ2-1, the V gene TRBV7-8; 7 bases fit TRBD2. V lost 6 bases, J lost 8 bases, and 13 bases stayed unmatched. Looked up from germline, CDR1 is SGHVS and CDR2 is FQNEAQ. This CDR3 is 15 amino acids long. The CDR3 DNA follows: TGTGCCAGCAGTCCAAGCGGACTAGGGGTCCATGAGCAGTTCTTC. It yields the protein CASSPSGLGVHEQFF.

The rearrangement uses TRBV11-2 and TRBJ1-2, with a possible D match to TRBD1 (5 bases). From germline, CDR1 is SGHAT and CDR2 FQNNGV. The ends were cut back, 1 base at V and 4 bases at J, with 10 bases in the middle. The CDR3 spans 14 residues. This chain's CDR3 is CASSLGAGIYGYTF. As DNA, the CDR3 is TGTGCCAGCAGCTTAGGCGCAGGGATCTATGGCTACACCTTC.